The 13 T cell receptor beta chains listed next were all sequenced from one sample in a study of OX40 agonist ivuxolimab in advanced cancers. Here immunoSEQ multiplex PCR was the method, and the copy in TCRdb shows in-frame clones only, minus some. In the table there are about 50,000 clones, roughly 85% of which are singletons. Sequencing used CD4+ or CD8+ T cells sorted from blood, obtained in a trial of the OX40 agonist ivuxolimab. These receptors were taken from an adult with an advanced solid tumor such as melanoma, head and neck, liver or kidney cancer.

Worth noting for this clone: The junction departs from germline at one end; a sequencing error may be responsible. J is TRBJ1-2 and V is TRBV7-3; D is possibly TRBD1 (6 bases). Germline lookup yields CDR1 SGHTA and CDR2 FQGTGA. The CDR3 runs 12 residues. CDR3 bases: TGTGCCAGCAGCTTCCTCGGACAGCCTCCCAACTTC. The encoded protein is CASSFLGQPPNF.

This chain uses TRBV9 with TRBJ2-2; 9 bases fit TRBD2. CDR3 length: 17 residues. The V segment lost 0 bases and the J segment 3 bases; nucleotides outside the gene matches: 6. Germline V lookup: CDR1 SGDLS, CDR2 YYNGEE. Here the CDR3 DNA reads TGTGCCAGCAGCGTAGACCTAGCGGGAAGGTACACCGGGGAGCTGTTTTTT. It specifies CASSVDLAGRYTGELFF.

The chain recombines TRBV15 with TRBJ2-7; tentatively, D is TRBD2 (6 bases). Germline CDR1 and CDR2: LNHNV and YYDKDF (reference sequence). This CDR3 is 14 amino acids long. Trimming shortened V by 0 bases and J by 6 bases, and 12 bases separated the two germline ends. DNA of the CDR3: TGTGCCACCAGCAGAGATGTGGGAGGTGTCGAGCAGTACTTC. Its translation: CATSRDVGGVEQYF. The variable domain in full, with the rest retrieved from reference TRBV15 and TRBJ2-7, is DAMVIQNPRYQVTQFGKPVTLSCSQTLNHNVMYWYQQKSSQAPKLLFHYYDKDFNNEADTPDNFQSRRPNTSFCFLDIRSPGLGDTAMYLCATSRDVGGVEQYFGPGTRLTVT.

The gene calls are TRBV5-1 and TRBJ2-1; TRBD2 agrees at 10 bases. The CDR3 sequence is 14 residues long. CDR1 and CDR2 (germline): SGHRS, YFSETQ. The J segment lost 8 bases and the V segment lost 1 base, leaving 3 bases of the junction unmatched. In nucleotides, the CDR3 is TGCGCCAGCAGCTTGCAGACTAGCGGGTATGAGCAGTTCTTC. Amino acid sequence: CASSLQTSGYEQFF.

The CDR3 loop is CAWGDGRNEQFF. In DNA form, the CDR3 reads TGTGCCTGGGGAGACGGGCGGAATGAGCAGTTCTTC. The chain employs TRBV30 and TRBJ2-1; no firm D call. Trimming shortened V by 5 bases and J by 7 bases, and 12 bases separated the two germline ends. The CDR3 is 12 residues long. The V gene's germline CDR1 is GTSNPN and CDR2 SVGIG (reference sequence).

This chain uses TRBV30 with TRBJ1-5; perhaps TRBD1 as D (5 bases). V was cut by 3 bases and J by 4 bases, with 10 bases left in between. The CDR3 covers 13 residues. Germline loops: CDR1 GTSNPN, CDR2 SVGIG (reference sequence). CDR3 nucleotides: TGTGCCTGGAGCCCCGACAGAAATCAGCCCCAGCATTTT. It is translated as CAWSPDRNQPQHF. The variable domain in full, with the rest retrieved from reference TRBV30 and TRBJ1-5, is SQTIHQWPATLVQPVGSPLSLECTVEGTSNPNLYWYRQAAGRGLQLLFYSVGIGQISSEVPQNLSASRPQDRQFILSSKKLLLSDSGFYLCAWSPDRNQPQHFGDGTRLSIL.

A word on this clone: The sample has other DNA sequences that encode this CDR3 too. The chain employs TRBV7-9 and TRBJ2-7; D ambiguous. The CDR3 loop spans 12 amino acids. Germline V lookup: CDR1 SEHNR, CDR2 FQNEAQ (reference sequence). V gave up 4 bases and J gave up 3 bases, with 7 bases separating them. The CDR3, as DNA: TGTGCCAGCAGCTCGGGTGTCTACGAGCAGTACTTC. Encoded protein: CASSSGVYEQYF.

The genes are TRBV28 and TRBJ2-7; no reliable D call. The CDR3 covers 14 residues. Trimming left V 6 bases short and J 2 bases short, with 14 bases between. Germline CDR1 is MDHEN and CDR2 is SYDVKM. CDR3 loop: CASSLIGMTYEQYF. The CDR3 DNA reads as TGTGCCAGCAGCTTAATAGGAATGACCTACGAGCAGTACTTC.

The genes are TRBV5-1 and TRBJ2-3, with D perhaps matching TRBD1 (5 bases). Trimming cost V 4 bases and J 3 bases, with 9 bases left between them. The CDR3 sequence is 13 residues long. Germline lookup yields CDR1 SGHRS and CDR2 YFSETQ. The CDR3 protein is CASSPGFTDTQYF. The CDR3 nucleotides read TGCGCCAGCAGCCCAGGGTTTACAGATACGCAGTATTTT.

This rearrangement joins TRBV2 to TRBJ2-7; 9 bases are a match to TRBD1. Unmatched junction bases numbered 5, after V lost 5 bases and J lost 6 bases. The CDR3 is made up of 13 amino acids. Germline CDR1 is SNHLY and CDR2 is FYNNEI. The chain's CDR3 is CASSRDRAGEQYF. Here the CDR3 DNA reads TGTGCCAGCAGTAGGGACAGGGCAGGCGAGCAGTACTTC.

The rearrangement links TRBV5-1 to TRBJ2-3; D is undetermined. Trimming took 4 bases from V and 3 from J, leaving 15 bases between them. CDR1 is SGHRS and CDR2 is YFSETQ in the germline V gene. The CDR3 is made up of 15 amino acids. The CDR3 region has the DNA TGCGCCAGCAGCCTGGGAACCAAACGTACAGATACGCAGTATTTT. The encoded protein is CASSLGTKRTDTQYF.

The CDR3 DNA reads as TGTGCCACCAGCAGAGATGGTCGGGTGTTGTGGGGGACGGGCCTGCTCCAAGAGACCCAGTACTTC. Translating gives CATSRDGRVLWGTGLLQETQYF. V is TRBV15 and J is TRBJ2-5; D possibly matches TRBD1 or TRBD2 (5 bases each). The CDR3 spans 22 residues. Germline CDR1 is LNHNV and CDR2 is YYDKDF (reference sequence). Trimming took off 0 bases at V and 1 base at J, with 30 bases between the two ends.

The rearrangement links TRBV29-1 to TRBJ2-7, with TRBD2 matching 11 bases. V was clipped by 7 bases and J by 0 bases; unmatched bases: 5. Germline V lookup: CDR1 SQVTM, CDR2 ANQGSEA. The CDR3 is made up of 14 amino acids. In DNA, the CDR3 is TGCAGCGGAGGGACTAGCGGACGCTCCTACGAGCAGTACTTC. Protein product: CSGGTSGRSYEQYF.